The 22 T cell receptor beta chains below were found in one sample sequenced in a study of graft-versus-host responses after intestinal transplantation. Only in-frame clones appear in the TCRdb table, and some are missing; sequencing was by immunoSEQ multiplex PCR. The data contain roughly 28,000 clones, nearly 90% of them singletons. The material was PBMCs, obtained about 420 days after intestinal transplantation. These receptors were collected from a human patient who received an intestinal transplant, so some T cells may come from the graft donor.

This chain connects TRBV28 to TRBJ2-2, with D hard to call. Trimming removed 1 base from V and 1 base from J, with 4 bases in between. This CDR3 spans 14 amino acids. Looked up from germline, CDR1 is MDHEN and CDR2 is SYDVKM. Here the CDR3 reads CASSLYWNTGELFF. For the CDR3, the DNA is TGTGCCAGCAGTTTATACTGGAACACCGGGGAGCTGTTTTTT. Drawing the rest from reference TRBV28 and TRBJ2-2, the complete variable domain is DVKVTQSSRYLVKRTGEKVFLECVQDMDHENMFWYRQDPGLGLRLIYFSYDVKMKEKGDIPEGYSVSREKKERFSLILESASTNQTSMYLCASSLYWNTGELFFGEGSRLTVL.

The gene calls are TRBV5-1 and TRBJ2-3, with TRBD2 matching 8 bases. Germline trimming cut 4 bases from V and 8 bases from J; bases unmatched to any gene: 0. The CDR3 runs to 11 residues. Germline CDR1 and CDR2: SGHRS and YFSETQ. This CDR3 reads CASSRGGTQYF. The CDR3 DNA reads TGCGCCAGCAGCCGGGGGGGTACGCAGTATTTT. Based on the CDR3 plus reference TRBV5-1 and TRBJ2-3, the full variable domain is KAGVTQTPRYLIKTRGQQVTLSCSPISGHRSVSWYQQTPGQGLQFLFEYFSETQRNKGNFPGRFSGRQFSNSRSEMNVSTLELGDSALYLCASSRGGTQYFGPGTRLTVL.

The chain joins TRBV14 to TRBJ2-3, with D tentatively TRBD2 (5 bases). The germline gives CDR1 SGHDN, CDR2 FVKESK. The CDR3 is 16 amino acids. Trimming removed 4 bases at V and 2 bases at J, with 16 bases between. The CDR3 DNA follows: TGTGCCAGCAGCCTTTTGGAGGCAGATCACACAGATACGCAGTATTTT. It yields the protein CASSLLEADHTDTQYF.

The rearrangement uses TRBV29-1 and TRBJ1-2; a possible D gene is TRBD1 (5 bases). The V and J ends lost 0 bases and 0 bases respectively, with 5 bases between them. The germline CDR1 and CDR2 sequences are SQVTM and ANQGSEA. CDR3 length equals 13 residues. DNA of the CDR3: TGCAGCGTTGAAGAGGGACCTAACTATGGCTACACCTTC. It encodes CSVEEGPNYGYTF.

The genes are TRBV13 and TRBJ2-1, with a possible D match to TRBD1 (6 bases). Germline values: CDR1 PRHDT, CDR2 FYEKMQ (reference sequence). This CDR3 has 15 residues. V lost 5 bases and J 6 bases, leaving 17 bases between the germline ends. The CDR3 coding sequence is TGTGCCAGCAGCATACTAGTATTAGGGGGCAATGAGCAGTTCTTC. It specifies CASSILVLGGNEQFF. The full variable domain, in which reference TRBV13 and TRBJ2-1 provide the parts outside the CDR3, is AAGVIQSPRHLIKEKRETATLKCYPIPRHDTVYWYQQGPGQDPQFLISFYEKMQSDKGSIPDRFSAQQFSDYHSELNMSSLELGDSALYFCASSILVLGGNEQFFGPGTRLTVL.

This chain joins TRBV4-3 and TRBJ2-6; the D is unclear. The germline gives CDR1 LGHNA, CDR2 YSLEER. V was clipped by 5 bases and J by 2 bases, with 22 bases between them. The CDR3 contains 19 residues. The CDR3 loop reads CASSIDVPALGPGANVLTF. CDR3 DNA sequence: TGCGCCAGCAGCATAGATGTCCCCGCTCTCGGCCCTGGGGCCAACGTCCTGACTTTC.

This sequence joins TRBV28 and TRBJ2-3, with TRBD2 as a possible D gene (5 bases). The germline V gene has CDR1 MDHEN and CDR2 SYDVKM. With 3 bases removed from V and 2 bases from J, the gap between germline ends came to 9 bases. The CDR3 is 14 amino acids. The CDR3 DNA is TGTGCCAGCAGTTTCGCTAGCCCCACAGATACGCAGTATTTT. Translating it yields CASSFASPTDTQYF.

The count of this clone is one. V gene TRBV10-3 combines with J gene TRBJ2-7; D may be TRBD2 (5 bases). The CDR3 is made up of 12 amino acids. The germline gives CDR1 ENHRY, CDR2 SYGVKD. V lost 5 bases, J lost 7 bases, and 12 bases lay in between. CDR3 protein: CAISTLELEQYF. The DNA of the CDR3 is TGTGCCATCAGTACACTAGAACTTGAGCAGTACTTC.

This chain uses TRBV7-2 with TRBJ2-3; TRBD2 matches 8 bases. Germline CDR1 SGHTA, CDR2 FQGNSA. The CDR3 is 16 residues long. V shed 6 bases and J 0 bases; nucleotides not matched to a gene: 8. CDR3 bases: TGTGCCAGCAGGGCAGGTGGGACTAGTAGCACAGATACGCAGTATTTT. This sequence encodes CASRAGGTSSTDTQYF.

The chain couples TRBV11-2 to TRBJ2-7, with 12 bases matching TRBD2. V dropped 3 bases and J dropped 4; count of bases not matched to a gene: 16. The germline V gene has CDR1 SGHAT and CDR2 FQNNGV. CDR3 length: 19 amino acids. This CDR3 is CASSLETSGSRWELYEQYF. The CDR3 nucleotides read TGTGCCAGCAGCTTGGAGACTAGCGGGAGCCGATGGGAACTATACGAGCAGTACTTC.

This clone turned up a few times. The J gene is TRBJ2-5, the V gene TRBV9, with D unclear. In germline, CDR1 is SGDLS, CDR2 YYNGEE. This CDR3 has 12 amino acids. The ends were cut back, 3 bases at V and 5 bases at J, with 8 bases in the middle. The CDR3 region has the DNA TGTGCCAGCAGCGACCTGGAGGAGACCCAGTACTTC. This gives the protein CASSDLEETQYF. The entire variable domain, with the rest obtained from reference TRBV9 and TRBJ2-5, is as follows: DSGVTQTPKHLITATGQRVTLRCSPRSGDLSVYWYQQSLDQGLQFLIQYYNGEERAKGNILERFSAQQFPDLHSELNLSSLELGDSALYFCASSDLEETQYFGPGTRLLVL.

The chain couples TRBV6-1 to TRBJ1-4; no clear D. The CDR3 spans 15 residues. Germline-derived CDR1 and CDR2 are MNHNS and SASEGT. The ends were cut back, 2 bases at V and 0 bases at J, with 7 bases in the middle. Here the CDR3 reads CASSESWATNEKLFF. CDR3 sequence (DNA): TGTGCCAGCAGTGAAAGCTGGGCAACTAATGAAAAACTGTTTTTT.

The chain carries TRBV7-9 and TRBJ1-5, with 7 bases identical to TRBD1. Germline V gene lookup returns CDR1 SEHNR and CDR2 FQNEAQ (reference sequence). The V gene end was trimmed by 3 bases and the J gene end by 0 bases; junction bases not matched to a gene: 2. The CDR3 runs 15 residues. The DNA for the CDR3 is TGTGCCAGCAGCTTGGGACAGTATAGCAATCAGCCCCAGCATTTT. This gives the protein CASSLGQYSNQPQHF.

The chain is built from TRBV6-5 and TRBJ1-1, with a weak D call TRBD1 (6 bases). CDR1 is MNHEY and CDR2 is SVGAGI in the germline V gene. The CDR3 covers 13 residues. V lost 8 bases and J 5 bases, leaving 15 bases between the germline ends. CDR3 coding DNA: TGTGCCAGCGGTCCAACAGGGAGAACTGAAGCTTTCTTT. Translated: CASGPTGRTEAFF.

This clone was observed once. The chain employs TRBV9 and TRBJ1-6, with a possible D match to TRBD1 (5 bases). V was shortened by 0 bases and J by 10 bases, with 14 bases between the two germline ends. The CDR3 contains 15 residues. Germline CDR1 and CDR2: SGDLS and YYNGEE. CDR3 loop: CASSVDGGDGSPLHF. The CDR3 bases are TGTGCCAGCAGCGTAGATGGGGGGGACGGGTCACCCCTCCACTTT.

A few counts support this clone. The V call is TRBV6-1, the J call TRBJ1-2; tentatively, D is TRBD1 (5 bases). Per germline, CDR1 MNHNS and CDR2 SASEGT. The CDR3 sequence is 15 residues long. V was clipped by 9 bases and J by 0 bases, with 17 bases between them. This CDR3 reads CASGGQSLANYGYTF. CDR3 in DNA: TGTGCCAGTGGGGGTCAGTCCCTTGCTAACTATGGCTACACCTTC.

This clone has a single count. This chain joins TRBV10-3 and TRBJ2-3; 15 nucleotides match TRBD2. The germline V gene encodes CDR1 ENHRY and CDR2 SYGVKD. There are 17 residues in the CDR3. Germline trimming cut 1 base from V and 6 bases from J; bases unmatched to any gene: 5. In DNA, the CDR3 is TGTGCCATCAGTGAGTTCGCCGGACTAGCGGGGGGGGATACGCAGTATTTT. This translates into CAISEFAGLAGGDTQYF.

The chain carries TRBV4-3 and TRBJ1-2; D is unclear. Between the trimmed V and J ends, which lost 0 bases and 6 bases, there was a span of 17 bases. The germline V gene encodes CDR1 LGHNA and CDR2 YSLEER. The CDR3 sequence is 16 residues long. The CDR3 spells CASSQERLNNRHGYTF. CDR3 DNA sequence: TGCGCCAGCAGCCAAGAGCGACTCAACAATCGACATGGCTACACCTTC.

The rearrangement links TRBV18 to TRBJ2-1; 9 bases agree with TRBD2. V trimming: 4 bases; J trimming: 3 bases; junction bases outside the gene matches: 4. The length of the CDR3 is 15 residues. Per germline, CDR1 KGHSH and CDR2 LQKENI. This chain's CDR3 is CASSLAGANYNEQFF. Written as DNA, the CDR3 is TGTGCCAGCTCACTAGCGGGAGCCAACTACAATGAGCAGTTCTTC.

This clone was seen more than once but under ten times. This rearrangement joins TRBV18 to TRBJ1-2; no definite D call. V gave up 0 bases and J gave up 2 bases, with 19 bases separating them. The CDR3 is 18 amino acids. CDR1 and CDR2 from the germline V gene are KGHSH and LQKENI. The DNA of the CDR3 is TGTGCCAGCTCACCACCGTCTTCTGTGGGGAGAAAGAACTATGGCTACACCTTC. Translation: CASSPPSSVGRKNYGYTF.

This rearrangement joins TRBV5-4 to TRBJ2-2; 8 bases agree with TRBD1. Germline assignment: CDR1 SGHNT and CDR2 YYREEE (reference sequence). The J segment lost 1 base and the V segment lost 4 bases, leaving 6 bases of the junction unmatched. This CDR3 is built from 16 residues. The CDR3: CASSRPGQGNTGELFF. CDR3 DNA sequence: TGTGCCAGCAGCCGACCTGGACAGGGGAACACCGGGGAGCTGTTTTTT.

The chain links TRBV4-1 to TRBJ2-3; 7 positions match TRBD2. The V and J ends lost 0 bases and 3 bases, in that order; junction bases with no gene match: 15. Germline V gives CDR1 MGHRA, CDR2 YSYEKL. CDR3 size: 19 residues. The CDR3 region is CASSQDRTGGWKRTDTQYF. CDR3 nucleotides: TGCGCCAGCAGCCAAGATCGGACGGGGGGTTGGAAGAGGACAGATACGCAGTATTTT.